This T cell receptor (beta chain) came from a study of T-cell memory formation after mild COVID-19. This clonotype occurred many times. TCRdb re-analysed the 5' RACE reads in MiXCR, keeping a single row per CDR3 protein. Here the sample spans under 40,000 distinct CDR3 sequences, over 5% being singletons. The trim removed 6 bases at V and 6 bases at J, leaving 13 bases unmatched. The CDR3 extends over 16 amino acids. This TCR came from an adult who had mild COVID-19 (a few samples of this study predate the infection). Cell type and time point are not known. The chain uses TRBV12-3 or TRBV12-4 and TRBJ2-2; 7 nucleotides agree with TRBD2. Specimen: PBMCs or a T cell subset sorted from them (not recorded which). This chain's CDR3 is CASSRTRGTNSGELFF. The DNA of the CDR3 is TGTGCCAGCAGCCGGACCCGCGGGACTAACTCCGGGGAGCTGTTTTTT.